This TCR beta chain stems from a study of T cell responses to AZD1222 COVID-19 vaccine. Study-wide results and limits: Without day 14 samples, only post-peak T cell repertoires were studied.

This clone occurred once. Its antigen remains unidentified. The ends lost 0 bases at V and 6 bases at J; junction bases unmatched: 11. Germline loops: CDR1 LGHNA, CDR2 YNFKEQ. The CDR3 length is 17 residues. Sequencing used immunoSEQ multiplex PCR; TCRdb keeps in-frame clones, though not all of them. This sample has some 150,000 clones; approximately 91% occur once, and the top ten carry approximately 1.5%. This TCR was sampled from an adult who received the AZD1222 COVID-19 vaccine. The sequences come from peripheral blood, collected 28 days after the second AZD1222 dose. V and J are TRBV4-2 and TRBJ2-3, with 8 bases that match TRBD2. CDR3 residues: CASSQEGYRGGLDTQYF. In DNA form, the CDR3 reads TGTGCCAGCAGCCAAGAAGGCTATCGGGGGGGGCTGGATACGCAGTATTTT.